This TCR beta chain is drawn from a study of cytomegalovirus exposure and HLA in healthy donors. General study findings and limits: Available immune exposure information was restricted to CMV serostatus only. In vitro data verified a few CMV-associated chains as specific for CMV antigens. Among donors in an Asian-associated ancestry cluster, a later analysis reportedly found fewer N-insertions than the roughly 700-donor mean. Productive status was seen about 90% or about 30% of the time for most TCR beta V segments in an earlier analysis.

The CDR3 has 13 residues. The germline V gene has CDR1 ENHRY and CDR2 SYGVKD. V shed 3 bases and J shed 4 bases, with 10 bases lying between them. Regarding this clone: Antigen: not known.

The PCR used 60 Vbeta and 13 Jbeta primers. Libraries were prepared by immunoSEQ multiplex PCR; TCRdb keeps only in-frame clonotypes and omits some of them. Here the sample spans some 120,000 clones, about 80% being singletons. The TCR comes from a man aged 25 to 45 in good health and CMV-seronegative. This chain uses TRBV10-3 with TRBJ2-7, with a tentative D call TRBD1 (6 bases). The sequencing sample was made of PBMCs. The CDR3 reads CAISDPDRYEQYF. In DNA, the CDR3 is TGTGCCATCAGTGATCCCGACAGGTACGAGCAGTACTTC.